This passage covers 16 T cell receptor beta chains from one sample sequenced in a study of identifying expanded T cells in peripheral blood. The protocol was immunoSEQ multiplex PCR, while the TCRdb copy is restricted to in-frame clones and leaves out a portion. The sample has 95,000 to 150,000 clones, more than 75% seen once. Material for sequencing was blood. Every receptor here comes from a person aged 18 to 75 in good health.

This chain links TRBV7-2 with TRBJ2-5; a weak D match, TRBD2 (6 bases). Germline V gene sequence: CDR1 SGHTA, CDR2 FQGNSA. The CDR3 totals 13 residues. The V end was cut by 8 bases, the J end by 5 bases, with 15 bases between. CDR3 sequence: CASARRVGETQYF. Written as DNA, the CDR3 is TGTGCCAGCGCTCGGAGGGTTGGGGAGACCCAGTACTTC.

The chain is built from TRBV9 and TRBJ1-5, with D maybe TRBD1 (5 bases). V was clipped by 3 bases and J by 0 bases, with 10 bases between them. Germline V lookup: CDR1 SGDLS, CDR2 YYNGEE. The CDR3 runs to 15 residues. The CDR3: CASSAGPYSNQPQHF. As DNA, the CDR3 is TGTGCCAGCAGCGCAGGGCCCTATAGCAATCAGCCCCAGCATTTT.

V is TRBV5-6 and J is TRBJ1-1; 11 bases agree with TRBD1. The CDR3 contains 15 residues. V lost 0 bases, J lost 6 bases, and 4 bases stayed unmatched. Germline values: CDR1 SGHDT, CDR2 YYEEEE. CDR3 residues: CASSLVPGQGAEAFF. CDR3 DNA sequence: TGTGCCAGCAGCTTGGTGCCGGGACAGGGGGCTGAAGCTTTCTTT.

This chain connects TRBV14 to TRBJ2-1, with D unresolved. Trimming stripped 0 bases from V and 4 bases from J, with 19 bases between. Germline V gives CDR1 SGHDN, CDR2 FVKESK. The CDR3 loop spans 18 amino acids. Here the CDR3 DNA reads TGTGCCAGCAGCCAAGACATCCGGTCGGGTCTGGGGTACAATGAGCAGTTCTTC. Translation: CASSQDIRSGLGYNEQFF.

CDR3 region: CASSGQGSGGYRNQPQHF. The CDR3 DNA is TGTGCCAGCAGTGGACAGGGGAGTGGGGGATATCGCAATCAGCCCCAGCATTTT. This chain connects TRBV6-1 to TRBJ1-5, with 8 positions matching TRBD1. Looked up from germline, CDR1 is MNHNS and CDR2 is SASEGT. The V segment lost 4 bases and the J segment 2 bases; nucleotides outside the gene matches: 13. The CDR3 consists of 18 residues.

This clone appeared once. The V gene is TRBV4-1, the J gene TRBJ2-3; TRBD2 aligns across 11 bases. Trimming removed 2 bases from V and 1 base from J; junction bases left unmatched: 5. CDR3 length equals 17 residues. CDR1 MGHRA and CDR2 YSYEKL come from the germline V gene. The CDR3 DNA sequence: TGCGCCAGCAGCCAACCACCTAGCGGGGGGCGCACAGATACGCAGTATTTT. This codes for CASSQPPSGGRTDTQYF.

V usage is TRBV6-1 and J usage is TRBJ1-4; no definite D call. This CDR3 has 17 residues. The V gene's germline CDR1 is MNHNS and CDR2 SASEGT. The V end was cut by 2 bases, the J end by 0 bases, with 13 bases between. CDR3 nucleotides: TGTGCCAGCAGTGAACCAAAGGTGTTATCAACTAATGAAAAACTGTTTTTT. It codes for CASSEPKVLSTNEKLFF.

The chain carries TRBV4-1 and TRBJ1-4; maybe TRBD1 (5 bases). The CDR3 has 14 residues. Trimming pared 4 bases from V and 5 bases from J, leaving 11 bases between. Germline CDR1 MGHRA, CDR2 YSYEKL. This CDR3 is CASSPFRQNEKLFF. CDR3 nucleotide sequence: TGCGCCAGCAGCCCCTTCCGACAGAATGAAAAACTGTTTTTT.

The chain combines TRBV6-1 with TRBJ1-3; no definite D call. The germline V gene encodes CDR1 MNHNS and CDR2 SASEGT. The CDR3 has 16 amino acids. V lost 1 base and J 0 bases, leaving 10 bases between the germline ends. The CDR3 sequence: CASSEVMSGSGNTIYF. For the CDR3, the DNA is TGTGCCAGCAGTGAAGTTATGTCAGGCTCTGGAAACACCATATATTTT.

The sample holds a few counts of this clone. The V and J genes are TRBV7-2 and TRBJ2-7, with 12 nucleotides matching TRBD2. Germline lookup yields CDR1 SGHTA and CDR2 FQGNSA. J was trimmed by 6 bases and V by 0 bases; bases with no gene match: 15. This CDR3 has 19 amino acids. Here the CDR3 DNA reads TGTGCCAGCAGCTTAGCACCCCCTACTAGCGGGGGGAAGTTGGGCGAGCAGTACTTC. Residues: CASSLAPPTSGGKLGEQYF.

V and J are TRBV5-1 and TRBJ2-3; 9 nucleotides line up with TRBD1. There are 15 residues in the CDR3. Germline V gene lookup returns CDR1 SGHRS and CDR2 YFSETQ. Trimming took 0 bases from V and 5 from J; bases not matched to a gene: 4. Here the CDR3 reads CASSLGGQGLDTQYF. The DNA of the CDR3 is TGCGCCAGCAGCTTGGGGGGACAGGGTTTAGATACGCAGTATTTT.

The V and J genes are TRBV2 and TRBJ1-1; D is undetermined. The length of the CDR3 is 16 residues. In germline, CDR1 is SNHLY, CDR2 FYNNEI. V was pared by 2 bases and J by 6 bases, with 19 bases between. CDR3 nucleotide sequence: TGTGCCAGCAGTGAAAACCCCAAGCCCGTGGAGGCTGAAGCTTTCTTT. Amino acid sequence: CASSENPKPVEAEAFF.

The chain links TRBV4-1 to TRBJ2-5, with TRBD1 matching 7 bases. Looked up from germline, CDR1 is MGHRA and CDR2 is YSYEKL. Trimming cost V 2 bases and J 2 bases; bases outside gene matches: 23. CDR3 length: 21 amino acids. This CDR3 reads CASSQLISPRQGGLTQETQYF. CDR3 nucleotides: TGCGCCAGCAGCCAACTGATCTCCCCCAGACAGGGCGGGCTTACTCAAGAGACCCAGTACTTC.

The chain combines TRBV6-8 with TRBJ2-1; the D is unclear. Germline CDR1 and CDR2: MNHGY and SAAAGT. This CDR3 is 17 amino acids long. The V end lost 2 bases, the J end lost 0 bases, and 14 bases lay between the germline ends. DNA for the CDR3: TGTGCCAGCAGTTACACCCAGGAGACGAGCTCCTACAATGAGCAGTTCTTC. Its translation is CASSYTQETSSYNEQFF.

The chain uses TRBV6-5 and TRBJ1-5; D possibly corresponds to TRBD1 (5 bases). The length of the CDR3 is 15 residues. The ends were cut back, 5 bases at V and 6 bases at J, with 17 bases in the middle. Germline assignment: CDR1 MNHEY and CDR2 SVGAGI. The CDR3 loop is CASSAGTKRGQPQHF. CDR3 coding DNA: TGTGCCAGCAGTGCCGGGACCAAGAGGGGTCAGCCCCAGCATTTT.

V usage is TRBV7-2 and J usage is TRBJ1-1, with unresolved D. Germline V gene sequence: CDR1 SGHTA, CDR2 FQGNSA. V gave up 3 bases and J gave up 1 base, with 9 bases separating them. This CDR3 spans 14 amino acids. CDR3 sequence: CASSFLGQNTEAFF. The DNA for the CDR3 is TGTGCCAGCAGCTTTCTCGGCCAGAACACTGAAGCTTTCTTT.